The sequence of this T cell receptor beta chain was determined in a study of cytomegalovirus exposure and HLA in healthy donors. Study results and caveats: Relative to equally common others, HLA-associated TCR beta chains showed greater clonal expansion in a later analysis. It emerged from a later analysis that several of the most significant clusters appeared to be linked to common viral pathogens.

Details on this clone: Antigen unknown.

This CDR3 has 14 amino acids. After removal of 7 bases from V and 9 bases from J, the junction contained 7 bases not matched to a gene. Looked up from germline, CDR1 is MNHNS and CDR2 is SASEGT. PCR primers comprised 60 Vbeta and 13 Jbeta primers. Assay: immunoSEQ multiplex PCR; the TCRdb copy retains only in-frame clones and omits some. There are fewer than 100,000 clones in the sample; around 80% occur only once, and around 2.5% lies in the top ten. This clonotype originated in a male donor in good health and CMV-seropositive. The chain has TRBV6-1 and TRBJ1-6, with 9 bases lining up with TRBD1. Sequencing was performed on PBMCs. The CDR3: CASTDRGNSSPLHF. The CDR3 bases are TGTGCCAGCACGGACAGGGGAAATTCTTCACCCCTCCACTTT.